This TCR beta chain was obtained from a study of T cells after yellow fever vaccination. Findings of the study overall: Subsequent booster samples again held most clones from primary vaccination (96% CD4, just under 90% CD8).

Comments on this clonotype: What it binds is not known.

TCRdb re-analysed the 5' RACE reads in MiXCR, keeping a single row per CDR3 protein. This table has 250,000 to 400,000 distinct CDR3 sequences, approximately 4% appearing once. J lost 2 bases, V lost 4 bases, and 10 bases had no gene match. The CDR3 consists of 16 residues. Germline CDR1 DFQATT, CDR2 SNEGSKA (reference sequence). Specimen: PBMCs, collected 5 days after the yellow fever booster vaccination. This TCR came from a young man who received the YFV17D yellow fever vaccine. The chain joins TRBV20-1 to TRBJ2-5; TRBD2 aligns across 10 bases. The CDR3 sequence: CSAKLAGASGQETQYF. Here the CDR3 DNA reads TGCAGTGCTAAGCTAGCGGGGGCTAGCGGGCAAGAGACCCAGTACTTC.